This T cell receptor (beta chain) was sequenced for a study of T cells in Graves' hyperthyroidism and ophthalmopathy. General study points: Progression to ophthalmopathy was predicted a median of about 6.6 months early.

With 1 base clipped from V and 6 bases from J, the junction kept 6 bases outside the gene matches. The CDR3 consists of 15 residues. From germline, CDR1 is LGHNA and CDR2 YNFKEQ. There are a few counts of this clonotype. Its matching antigen is unknown. TCR beta CDR3 regions were amplified from RNA. First-round RT-PCR of the TCR CDR3 relied on the HTBI primer set. Using its own MiXCR run on the multiplex PCR reads, TCRdb lists one record per CDR3 protein. Among about 560,000 distinct CDR3 sequences, about 15% were seen once, and the ten largest hold around 13%. The receptor comes from a woman aged 40 to 50 with Graves' hyperthyroidism. The rearrangement links TRBV4-2 to TRBJ2-1; 7 bases are a match to TRBD1. The sequencing input was blood. The CDR3 sequence: CASSQGDSSVNEQFF. The CDR3 region has the DNA TGTGCCAGCAGCCAAGGGGACAGCTCCGTCAATGAGCAGTTCTTC.